In its sample, the clone carrying this TCR beta chain was seen a few times. The antigen is not known. The time point denotes: sample taken at primary tumor resection. TCRdb ran MiXCR on the 5' RACE reads and lists one entry per CDR3 protein. The repertoire consists of several thousand distinct CDR3 sequences, with approximately 15% occurring once and the leading ten covering roughly 11%. The data were taken from a study of spatial heterogeneity in lung cancer. Broader study findings: Mutation counts in tumors were tracked by counts of expanded intratumoral alpha and beta TCRs.

The CDR3 is 17 residues long. Trimming removed 1 base from V and 1 base from J, with 16 bases in between. The germline gives CDR1 LGHDT, CDR2 YNNKEL (reference sequence). This chain uses TRBV3-1 with TRBJ1-1, with D possibly matching TRBD1 (6 bases). Sequenced here: lung tumor tissue, sampled at surgery. This receptor was obtained from a male donor with early-stage non-small cell lung cancer. The CDR3 nucleotides are TGTGCCAGCAGCCAAGCTCCCACGACAGGATGGAACACTGAAGCTTTCTTT. Amino acids: CASSQAPTTGWNTEAFF.